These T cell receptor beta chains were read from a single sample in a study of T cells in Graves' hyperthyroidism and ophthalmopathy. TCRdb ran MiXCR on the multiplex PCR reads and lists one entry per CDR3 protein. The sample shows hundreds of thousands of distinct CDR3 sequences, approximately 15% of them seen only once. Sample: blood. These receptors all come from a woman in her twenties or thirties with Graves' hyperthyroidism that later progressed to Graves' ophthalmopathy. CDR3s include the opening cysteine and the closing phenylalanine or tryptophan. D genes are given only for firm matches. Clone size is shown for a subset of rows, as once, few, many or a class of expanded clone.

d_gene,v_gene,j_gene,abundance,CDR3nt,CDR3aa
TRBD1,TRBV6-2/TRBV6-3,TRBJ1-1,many,TGTGCCAGCACTTTTCTTCGGACAGGCGAAGCTTTCTTT,CASTFLRTGEAFF
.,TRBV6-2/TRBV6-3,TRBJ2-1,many,TGTGCCAGCAGTTACTCCACGAGAGGTCCCGACAATGAGCAGTTCTTC,CASSYSTRGPDNEQFF
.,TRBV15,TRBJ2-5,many,TGTGCCACCAGCAGCCCGGAGGAAAAAGAGACCCAGTACTTC,CATSSPEEKETQYF
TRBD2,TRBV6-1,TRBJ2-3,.,TGTGCCAGCGGGTTAGCGGGAGGCACAGATACGCAGTATTTT,CASGLAGGTDTQYF
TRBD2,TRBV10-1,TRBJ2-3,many,TGCGCCAGCAGTGAGTCGCAGGGCGGGCTAGCGGGAGAAACAGATACGCAGTATTTT,CASSESQGGLAGETDTQYF
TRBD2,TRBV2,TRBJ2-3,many,TGTGCCAGCAGACCCAGCGGGAACACAGATACGCAGTATTTT,CASRPSGNTDTQYF
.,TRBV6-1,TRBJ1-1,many,TGTGCCAGCTCACGCCTGACTGAAGCTTTCTTT,CASSRLTEAFF
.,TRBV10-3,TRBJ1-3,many,TGTGCCATCAGTGAGTCGGGGACCTTCTCTGGAAACACCATATATTTT,CAISESGTFSGNTIYF
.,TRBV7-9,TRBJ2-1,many,TGTGCCAGCAGCTTCCCCTTGGAGGGTAACAATGAGCAGTTCTTC,CASSFPLEGNNEQFF
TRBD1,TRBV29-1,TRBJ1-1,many,TGCAGCGTCAGTCCCGGGACAGGGATGGCTGAAGCTTTCTTT,CSVSPGTGMAEAFF
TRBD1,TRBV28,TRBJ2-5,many,TGTGCCAGCAGGGACAGGGTGGTTGAGACCCAGTACTTC,CASRDRVVETQYF
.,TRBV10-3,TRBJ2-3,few,TGTGCCATCAGGAGCGGGCCTAGCACAGATACGCAGTATTTT,CAIRSGPSTDTQYF
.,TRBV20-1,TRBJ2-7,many,TGCAGTGCTTTAGGGACAAACCCAGGGTCCTACGAGCAGTACTTC,CSALGTNPGSYEQYF
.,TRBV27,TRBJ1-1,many,TGTGCCAGCGCGACCGGGACCGTGAACACTGAAGCTTTCTTT,CASATGTVNTEAFF
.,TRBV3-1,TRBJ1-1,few,TGTGCCAGCAGCCCACAGGGAATGTTCACTGAAGCTTTCTTT,CASSPQGMFTEAFF
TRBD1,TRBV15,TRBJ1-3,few,TGTGCCACCAGCACAGGGGGTAGAAACACCATATATTTT,CATSTGGRNTIYF
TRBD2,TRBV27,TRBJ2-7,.,TGTGCCAGCTCTCATCCATTAGCGGGAGGCCCCTCCGAGCAGTACTTC,CASSHPLAGGPSEQYF
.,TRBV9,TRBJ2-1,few,TGTGCCAGCAGCGTAAACCATCCGGGCAGGGGGGCGGATGAGCAGTTCTTC,CASSVNHPGRGADEQFF
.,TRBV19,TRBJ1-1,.,TGTGCCAGTAGTATAATTGGGGCGCGGTACACTGAAGCTTTCTTT,CASSIIGARYTEAFF
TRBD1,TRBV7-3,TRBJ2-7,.,TGTGCCAGCAGGGAACAGGGGGGCGTCCACGAGCAGTACTTC,CASREQGGVHEQYF
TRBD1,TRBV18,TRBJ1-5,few,TGTGCCAGCTCACCCGAGACAGGGGGCAGGAGCAATCAGCCCCAGCATTTT,CASSPETGGRSNQPQHF
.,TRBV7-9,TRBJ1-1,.,TGTGCCAGCAGCTTGCCCGGGGGATGGGAAGATGAAGCTTTCTTT,CASSLPGGWEDEAFF
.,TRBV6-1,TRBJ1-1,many,TGTGCCAGCAGTGTCCCCGGGGGCCCTGAAGCTTTCTTT,CASSVPGGPEAFF
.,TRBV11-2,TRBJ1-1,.,TGTGCCAGCAGGCGTCCCGGGACACTGAACACTGAAGCTTTCTTT,CASRRPGTLNTEAFF
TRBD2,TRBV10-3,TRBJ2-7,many,TGTGCCAGCATGGAGCGGGGATCCTACGAGCAGTACTTC,CASMERGSYEQYF
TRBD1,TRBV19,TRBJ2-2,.,TGTGCCACCATGGCGGGACAGGGGTCCGGGGAGCTGTTTTTT,CATMAGQGSGELFF
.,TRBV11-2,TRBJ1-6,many,TGTGCCAGCAGAAAGGAGGGGAGCTCCTATAATTCACCCCTCCACTTT,CASRKEGSSYNSPLHF
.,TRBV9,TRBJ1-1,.,TGTGCCAGCAGCGCAGGGACCGGGAACACTGAAGCTTTCTTT,CASSAGTGNTEAFF
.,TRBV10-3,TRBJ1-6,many,TGTGCCATCAGTGAACTGGGAAGTAATTCACCCCTCCACTTT,CAISELGSNSPLHF